The present T cell receptor (beta chain) was sequenced within a study of Graves' ophthalmopathy and Graves' hyperthyroidism. Only a few counts were recorded for this clonotype. J lost 3 bases, V lost 3 bases, and 4 bases had no gene match. This CDR3 has 14 amino acids. Germline loops: CDR1 LNHDA, CDR2 SQIVND (reference sequence). Beta-chain TCR CDR3 regions were amplified from RNA transcripts. HTBI-primed RT-PCR formed the first round, and a multiplex PCR formed the second. In TCRdb, the multiplex PCR reads were re-called with MiXCR into one record per CDR3 protein. In the table there are around 670,000 distinct CDR3 sequences, 40% of which are singletons.

This TCR derives from an adult man with Graves' ophthalmopathy. The sequencing input was peripheral blood. The rearrangement uses TRBV19 and TRBJ2-7, with 8 bases fitting TRBD2. This CDR3 is CASSMSGRVYEQYF. Written as DNA, the CDR3 is TGTGCCAGTAGTATGAGCGGGAGAGTCTACGAGCAGTACTTC.